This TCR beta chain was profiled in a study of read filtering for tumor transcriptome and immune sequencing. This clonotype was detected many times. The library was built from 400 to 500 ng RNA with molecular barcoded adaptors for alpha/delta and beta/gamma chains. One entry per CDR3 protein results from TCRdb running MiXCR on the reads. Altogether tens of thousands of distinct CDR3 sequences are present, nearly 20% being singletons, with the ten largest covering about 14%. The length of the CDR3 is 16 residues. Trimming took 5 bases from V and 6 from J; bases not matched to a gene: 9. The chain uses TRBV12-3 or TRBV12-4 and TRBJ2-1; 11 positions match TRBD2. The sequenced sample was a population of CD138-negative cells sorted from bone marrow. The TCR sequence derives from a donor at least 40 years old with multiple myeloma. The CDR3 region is CASSPPGTSGPNEQFF. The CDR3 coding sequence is TGTGCCAGCAGTCCTCCCGGGACTAGCGGACCCAATGAGCAGTTCTTC.